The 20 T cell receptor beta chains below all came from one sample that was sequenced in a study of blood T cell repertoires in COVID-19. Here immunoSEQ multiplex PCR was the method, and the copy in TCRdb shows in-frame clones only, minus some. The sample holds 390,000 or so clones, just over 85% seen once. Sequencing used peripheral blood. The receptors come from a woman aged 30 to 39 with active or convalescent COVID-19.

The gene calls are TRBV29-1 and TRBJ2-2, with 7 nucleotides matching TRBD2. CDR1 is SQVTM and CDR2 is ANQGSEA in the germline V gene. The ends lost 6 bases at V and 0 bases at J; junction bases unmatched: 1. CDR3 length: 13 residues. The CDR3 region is CSVTSANTGELFF. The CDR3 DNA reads TGCAGCGTAACTAGCGCGAACACCGGGGAGCTGTTTTTT.

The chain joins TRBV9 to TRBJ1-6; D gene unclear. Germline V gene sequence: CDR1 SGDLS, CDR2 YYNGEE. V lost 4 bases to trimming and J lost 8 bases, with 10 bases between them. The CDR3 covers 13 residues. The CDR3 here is CASSLDGYSPLHF. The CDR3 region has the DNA TGTGCCAGCAGCCTCGACGGGTATTCACCCCTCCACTTT.

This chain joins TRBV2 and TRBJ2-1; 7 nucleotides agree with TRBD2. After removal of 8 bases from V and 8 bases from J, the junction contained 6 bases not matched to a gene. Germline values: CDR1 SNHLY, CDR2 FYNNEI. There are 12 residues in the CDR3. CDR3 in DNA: TGTGCCAGCGGGAGGGCCCTTTATGAGCAGTTCTTC. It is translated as CASGRALYEQFF.

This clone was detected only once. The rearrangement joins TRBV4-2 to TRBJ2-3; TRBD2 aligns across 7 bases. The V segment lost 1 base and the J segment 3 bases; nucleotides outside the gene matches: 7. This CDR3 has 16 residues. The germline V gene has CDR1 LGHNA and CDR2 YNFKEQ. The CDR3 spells CASSQGLGGGTDTQYF. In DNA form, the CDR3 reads TGTGCCAGCAGCCAAGGGCTGGGGGGAGGGACAGATACGCAGTATTTT.

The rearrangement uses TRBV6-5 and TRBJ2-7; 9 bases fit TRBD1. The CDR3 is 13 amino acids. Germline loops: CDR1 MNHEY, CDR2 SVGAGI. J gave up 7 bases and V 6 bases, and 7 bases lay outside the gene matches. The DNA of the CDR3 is TGTGCCAGCAGAAGGACAGGGGCGACGGAGCAGTACTTC. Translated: CASRRTGATEQYF.

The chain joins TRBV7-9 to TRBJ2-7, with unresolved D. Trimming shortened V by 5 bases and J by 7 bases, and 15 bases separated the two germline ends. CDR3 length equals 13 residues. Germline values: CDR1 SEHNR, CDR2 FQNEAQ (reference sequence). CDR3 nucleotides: TGTGCCAGCAGCCATCCGTTGAGTCCGGAGCAGTACTTC. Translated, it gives CASSHPLSPEQYF.

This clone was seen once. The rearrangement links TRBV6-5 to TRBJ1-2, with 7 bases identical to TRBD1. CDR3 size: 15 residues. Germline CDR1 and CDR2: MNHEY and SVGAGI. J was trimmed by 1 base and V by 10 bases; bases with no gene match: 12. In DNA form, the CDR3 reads TGTGCCACTAGGGGTACAGGGGTGGGTAACTATGGCTACACCTTC. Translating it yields CATRGTGVGNYGYTF.

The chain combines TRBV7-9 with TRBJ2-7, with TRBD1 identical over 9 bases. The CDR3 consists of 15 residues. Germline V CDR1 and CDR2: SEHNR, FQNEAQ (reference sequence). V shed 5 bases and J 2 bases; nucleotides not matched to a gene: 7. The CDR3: CASSPRTGDPYEQYF. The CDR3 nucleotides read TGTGCCAGCAGCCCGCGGACAGGGGATCCCTACGAGCAGTACTTC.

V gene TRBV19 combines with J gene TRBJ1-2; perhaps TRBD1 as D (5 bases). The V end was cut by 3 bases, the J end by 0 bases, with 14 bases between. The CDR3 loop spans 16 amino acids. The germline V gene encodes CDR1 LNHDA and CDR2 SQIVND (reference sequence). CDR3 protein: CASSMVGAGANYGYTF. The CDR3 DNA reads TGTGCCAGTAGTATGGTTGGGGCAGGTGCTAACTATGGCTACACCTTC.

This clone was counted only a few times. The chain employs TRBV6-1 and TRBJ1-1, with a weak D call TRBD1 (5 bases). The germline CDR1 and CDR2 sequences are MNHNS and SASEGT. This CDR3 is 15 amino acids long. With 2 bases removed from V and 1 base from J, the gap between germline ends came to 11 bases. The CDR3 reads CASSERLGQNTEAFF. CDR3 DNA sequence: TGTGCCAGCAGTGAAAGGTTAGGACAGAACACTGAAGCTTTCTTT.

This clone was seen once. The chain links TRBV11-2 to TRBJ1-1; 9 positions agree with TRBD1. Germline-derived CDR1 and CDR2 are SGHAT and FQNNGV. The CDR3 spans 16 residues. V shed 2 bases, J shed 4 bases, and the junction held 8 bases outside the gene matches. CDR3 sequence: CASSLYDGTGFTEAFF. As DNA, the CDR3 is TGTGCCAGCAGCTTATACGACGGGACAGGGTTCACTGAAGCTTTCTTT.

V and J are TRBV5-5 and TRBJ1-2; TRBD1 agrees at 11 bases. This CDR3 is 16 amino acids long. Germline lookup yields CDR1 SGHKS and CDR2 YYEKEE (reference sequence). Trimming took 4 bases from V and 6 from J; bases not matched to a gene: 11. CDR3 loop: CASSQAPLDRGHGYTF. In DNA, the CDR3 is TGTGCCAGCAGCCAGGCCCCCCTGGACAGGGGGCATGGCTACACCTTC.

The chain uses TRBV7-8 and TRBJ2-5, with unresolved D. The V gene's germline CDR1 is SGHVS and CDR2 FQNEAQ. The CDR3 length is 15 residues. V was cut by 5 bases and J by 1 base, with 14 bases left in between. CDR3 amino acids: CASSPWQKTQETQYF. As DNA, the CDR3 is TGTGCCAGCAGCCCTTGGCAGAAAACCCAAGAGACCCAGTACTTC.

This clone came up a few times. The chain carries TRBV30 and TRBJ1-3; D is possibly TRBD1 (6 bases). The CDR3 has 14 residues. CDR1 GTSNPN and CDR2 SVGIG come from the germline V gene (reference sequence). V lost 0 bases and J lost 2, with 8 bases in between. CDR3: CAWSVRTAGNTIYF. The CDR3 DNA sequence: TGTGCCTGGAGTGTAAGGACAGCTGGAAACACCATATATTTT.

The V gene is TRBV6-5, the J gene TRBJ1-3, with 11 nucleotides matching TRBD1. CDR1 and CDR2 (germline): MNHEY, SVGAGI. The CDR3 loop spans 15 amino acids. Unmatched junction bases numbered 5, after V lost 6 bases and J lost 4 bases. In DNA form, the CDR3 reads TGTGCCAGCAGGGGGACAGGGGGTCGGGGAAACACCATATATTTT. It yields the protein CASRGTGGRGNTIYF.

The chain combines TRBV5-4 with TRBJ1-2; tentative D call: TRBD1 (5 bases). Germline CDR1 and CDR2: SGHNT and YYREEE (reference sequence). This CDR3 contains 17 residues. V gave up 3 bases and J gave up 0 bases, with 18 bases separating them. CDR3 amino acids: CASSSPLPRAANYGYTF. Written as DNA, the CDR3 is TGTGCCAGCAGCTCCCCTCTCCCCAGGGCCGCTAACTATGGCTACACCTTC.

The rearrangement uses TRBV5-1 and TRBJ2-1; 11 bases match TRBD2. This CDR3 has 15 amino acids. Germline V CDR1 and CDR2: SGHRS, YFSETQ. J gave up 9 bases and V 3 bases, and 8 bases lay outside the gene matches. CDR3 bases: TGCGCCAGCAGCTCACAAACTAGCGGGGGATCTGAGCAGTTCTTC. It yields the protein CASSSQTSGGSEQFF.

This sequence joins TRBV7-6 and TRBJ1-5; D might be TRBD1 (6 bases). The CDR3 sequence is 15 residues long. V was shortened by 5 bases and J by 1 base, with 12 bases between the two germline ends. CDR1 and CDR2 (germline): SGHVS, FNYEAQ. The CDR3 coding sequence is TGTGCCAGCAGCGAACAGGGATTGAGCAATCAGCCCCAGCATTTT. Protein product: CASSEQGLSNQPQHF. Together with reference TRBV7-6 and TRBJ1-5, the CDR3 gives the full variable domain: GAGVSQSPRYKVTKRGQDVALRCDPISGHVSLYWYRQALGQGPEFLTYFNYEAQQDKSGLPNDRFSAERPEGSISTLTIQRTEQRDSAMYRCASSEQGLSNQPQHFGDGTRLSIL.

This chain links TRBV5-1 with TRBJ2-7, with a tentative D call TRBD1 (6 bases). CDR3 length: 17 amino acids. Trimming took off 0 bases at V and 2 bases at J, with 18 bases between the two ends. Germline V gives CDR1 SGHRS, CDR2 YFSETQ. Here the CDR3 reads CASSLGPTGTKTYEQYF. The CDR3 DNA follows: TGCGCCAGCAGCTTGGGACCAACAGGGACCAAAACCTACGAGCAGTACTTC.

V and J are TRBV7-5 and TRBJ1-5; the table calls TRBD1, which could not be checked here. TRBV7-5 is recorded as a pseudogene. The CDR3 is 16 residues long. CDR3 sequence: CVRSQGQGTMDQPQHF. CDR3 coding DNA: TGTGTCAGAAGTCAGGGGCAGGGGACGATGGATCAGCCCCAGCATTTT.